This T cell receptor beta chain is drawn from a study of blood T cell repertoires in COVID-19. Original processing notes: Cell counts per sample came from amplifying reference gene primers. Data came from immunoSEQ multiplex PCR; TCRdb stores just in-frame clones and leaves some out. That table is the source of V, J and clone size, and D and trimming were worked out from the DNA. The sample consists of about 100,000 clones, roughly 87% of them appearing once. Germline V gene lookup returns CDR1 MNHEY and CDR2 SVGAGI. The CDR3 has 14 residues. V was trimmed by 3 bases and J by 4 bases, leaving 13 bases between them.

The material sequenced was peripheral blood. The source of this sequence is a man aged 30 to 39 in a cohort sampled during active COVID-19. The rearrangement uses TRBV6-5 and TRBJ2-7, with D tentatively TRBD2 (5 bases). CDR3 bases: TGTGCCAGCAGTTATCAGGCAGGAGGTTACGAGCAGTACTTC. Protein product: CASSYQAGGYEQYF.